Listed below are T cell receptor beta chains from one sample, sequenced in a study of CXCR4 blockade with PD-1 therapy in pancreatic cancer. TCRdb's table, derived via immunoSEQ multiplex PCR, lists solely in-frame clones and lacks some. The sample shows some 2,400 clones, around two fifths of them seen only once. Sequences were obtained from tumor tissue. The receptors stem from a human donor with pancreatic ductal adenocarcinoma. The CDR3 runs from the conserved cysteine through the conserved F or W. A D gene is named only where the DNA matches it firmly. Clone size appears in some rows only: once, few, many, or a class for an expanded clone.

v_gene	d_gene	abundance	j_gene	CDR3nt	CDR3aa
TRBV6-4	.	.	TRBJ1-6	TGTGCCATCAGCGAGGGGCCAGATTCATCTCCCCTCCACTTT	CAISEGPDSSPLHF
TRBV30	TRBD1	few	TRBJ2-3	TGTGCCTGGCTACAGGGGTCAGATACGCAGTATTTT	CAWLQGSDTQYF
TRBV19	TRBD2	.	TRBJ2-2	TGTGCCAGTAGTATAGGCCTAGCGGGCACCGGGGAGCTGTTTTTT	CASSIGLAGTGELFF
TRBV30	.	.	TRBJ2-7	TGTGCCTGGAGTGGCGGGGCAGGCGCTTTCTCCTACGAGCAGTACTTC	CAWSGGAGAFSYEQYF
TRBV18	.	few	TRBJ2-1	TGTGCCAGCTCACCACCGTACGATGAGCAGTTCTTC	CASSPPYDEQFF
TRBV5-1	TRBD1	few	TRBJ2-3	TGCGCCAGCAGCTTGGGGACAGGCGGTAGGGCAGATACGCAGTATTTT	CASSLGTGGRADTQYF
TRBV6-8	.	.	TRBJ1-4	TGTGCCAGCAGTTACACCCTTACGGAACTGTTTTTT	CASSYTLTELFF
TRBV29-1	.	.	TRBJ2-1	TGCAGCGTTGGGGGTACCCACTACAATGAGCAGTTCTTC	CSVGGTHYNEQFF
TRBV6-8	.	few	TRBJ2-5	TGTGCCAGCAGTCCAGAAACCCCTCAATTTGGGACCCAGTACTTC	CASSPETPQFGTQYF
TRBV11-3	TRBD2	few	TRBJ2-5	TGTGCCAGCAGCTTTCTGGGGAGGGGAGAGACCCAGTACTTC	CASSFLGRGETQYF
TRBV30	.	.	TRBJ1-1	TGTGCCTGGAGAGGGGAAAGCACTGAAGCTTTCTTT	CAWRGESTEAFF
TRBV18	.	.	TRBJ1-1	TGTGCCAGCTCACCATTATCAGGGAGGAGGGATGGTGAAGCTTTCTTT	CASSPLSGRRDGEAFF
TRBV12-5	.	few	TRBJ1-6	TGTGCCAGCACCGTTCAGGGGTCCTATAATTCACCCCTCCACTTT	CASTVQGSYNSPLHF
TRBV19	TRBD1	few	TRBJ1-5	TGTGCCAGTGACAGGGGTAGCAATCAGCCCCAGCATTTT	CASDRGSNQPQHF
TRBV4-1	.	few	TRBJ2-3	TGCGCCAGCAGCCAAGTATTCGAAGATACGCAGTATTTT	CASSQVFEDTQYF
TRBV18	TRBD2	.	TRBJ2-2	TGTGCCAGCTCACCACCGGGACTAGCGGGAGCCGGGGAGCTGTTTTTT	CASSPPGLAGAGELFF
TRBV19	TRBD1	.	TRBJ1-1	TGTGCCAGTAGTATAAGGTCCCGAAGGGACAGCCTGAACACTGAAGCTTTCTTT	CASSIRSRRDSLNTEAFF
TRBV12-1	.	.	TRBJ2-1	TGTGCCAGCAGCTTTGATCAAGCGGGGGGGAATGAGCAGTTCTTC	CASSFDQAGGNEQFF
TRBV19	.	.	TRBJ1-4	TGTGCCTCCCGACCGGGGGGCGGGAGTAATGAAAAACTGTTTTTT	CASRPGGGSNEKLFF
TRBV30	TRBD2	.	TRBJ2-3	TGTGCCACCGGACTAGCGGGGAGGGATACGCAGTATTTT	CATGLAGRDTQYF
TRBV11-3	TRBD1	.	TRBJ2-7	TGTGCCAGCAGCTTAGGACAGGGGGCGGCCTACGAGCAGTACTTC	CASSLGQGAAYEQYF
TRBV30	TRBD1	.	TRBJ1-5	TGTGCCTGGGACAGGGGGTTGGAGGGGCAGCCCCAGCATTTT	CAWDRGLEGQPQHF
TRBV18	.	.	TRBJ1-1	TGTGCCAGCTCGCCTGACAGGAGAAGTACTGGTGAAGCTTTCTTT	CASSPDRRSTGEAFF
TRBV18	.	.	TRBJ2-1	TGTGCCAGCTCACCGCTAGGACGCAATGAGCAGTTCTTC	CASSPLGRNEQFF
TRBV29-1	.	few	TRBJ1-2	TGCAGCGTTGAACCTTGGACGGCGGCCGTCTACACCTTC	CSVEPWTAAVYTF
TRBV11-3	.	medium-sized	TRBJ1-4	TGTGCCAGCAGCTTAGGAGGATTCAATGAAAAACTGTTTTTT	CASSLGGFNEKLFF
TRBV29-1	.	.	TRBJ1-1	TGCAGCGTTGCTCCCGACCTGGGGATGAACACTGAAGCTTTCTTT	CSVAPDLGMNTEAFF
TRBV18	TRBD1	.	TRBJ1-2	TGTGCCAGCTCACCCGCGACAGGGCCTAACTATGGCTACACCTTC	CASSPATGPNYGYTF
TRBV30	.	.	TRBJ1-1	TGTGCCTGGAGTCCCGTAAACACTGAAGCTTTCTTT	CAWSPVNTEAFF
TRBV19	.	.	TRBJ1-2	TGTGCCAGTAGTATACGAGGGAGCTATGGCTACACCTTC	CASSIRGSYGYTF
TRBV28	TRBD1	few	TRBJ1-6	TGTGCCAGCAGGACAGGGGGTTCACCCCTCCACTTT	CASRTGGSPLHF
TRBV18	.	.	TRBJ2-5	TGTGCCAGCTCACCGCCCATGTTAGAAAGCCGATACCATTCCCAAGAGACCCAGTACTTC	CASSPPMLESRYHSQETQYF
TRBV2	TRBD2	few	TRBJ2-3	TGTGCCAGCAGTGGACTAGCGGCAAAGGCAGATACGCAGTATTTT	CASSGLAAKADTQYF
TRBV6-8	.	few	TRBJ2-2	TGTGCCAGCAGGGTAGGAGGGACGGTAAACACCGGGGAGCTGTTTTTT	CASRVGGTVNTGELFF
TRBV11-3	TRBD2	few	TRBJ2-5	TGTGCCAGCAGCCGGGGACTAGCGGGGGGCGGGACCCAGTACTTC	CASSRGLAGGGTQYF
TRBV18	.	.	TRBJ2-5	TGTGCCAGCTCACCACCGTCAGGGGAGGAGACCCAGTACTTC	CASSPPSGEETQYF
TRBV6-8	.	medium-sized	TRBJ1-2	TGTGCCAGCAGTTCTGCCCAGGGGCGAATAGCTAACTATGGCTACACCTTC	CASSSAQGRIANYGYTF